Below, one TCR beta chain is given with its context. Germline V gene lookup returns CDR1 SQVTM and CDR2 ANQGSEA. V was pared by 4 bases and J by 2 bases, with 17 bases between. The CDR3 is made up of 15 amino acids. Data came from immunoSEQ multiplex PCR; TCRdb stores just in-frame clones and leaves some out. The sample lists around 30,000 clones; 77% were seen once. This sample is drawn from a study of blood T cell repertoires in COVID-19. Study context: Sources were T cells, B-cell-depleted T cells, or PBMCs; the material itself was cDNA or gDNA.

The chain recombines TRBV29-1 with TRBJ2-5, with a tentative D call TRBD2 (6 bases). This sequence originates from a woman aged 70 to 79 with active or convalescent COVID-19. The sample taken for sequencing was peripheral blood. This CDR3 is CSVGMTGDHQETQYF. The CDR3 nucleotides read TGCAGCGTTGGTATGACGGGGGACCATCAAGAGACCCAGTACTTC.